Each of the 19 T cell receptor beta chains below was sequenced from the same sample in a study of blood T cell repertoires in COVID-19. Sequencing was performed with immunoSEQ multiplex PCR; in TCRdb, only in-frame clones are kept and a portion is missing. This sample has about 350,000 clones; about 90% occur once, and the top ten carry roughly 5%. Sequencing was done on a sample of PBMCs or T cells enriched from blood (not recorded which). These receptors all stem from a woman in her twenties or thirties who had recovered from COVID-19.

J is TRBJ2-2 and V is TRBV5-1; 8 positions match TRBD1. With V trimmed by 5 bases and J by 3 bases, 12 bases remained unmatched. Looked up from germline, CDR1 is SGHRS and CDR2 is YFSETQ. The CDR3 contains 17 residues. This CDR3 reads CASRTYRGSADTGELFF. The CDR3 bases are TGCGCCAGCAGAACTTACAGGGGGAGCGCGGACACCGGGGAGCTGTTTTTT.

This clone was detected once. CDR3 nucleotides: TGTGCCAGCAGGCGGGAGGGCCCGGATAATTCACCCCTCCACTTT. Translated: CASRREGPDNSPLHF. This rearrangement joins TRBV2 to TRBJ1-6, with D uncertain. The V end was cut by 6 bases, the J end by 5 bases, with 14 bases between. CDR3 size: 15 residues. Looked up from germline, CDR1 is SNHLY and CDR2 is FYNNEI. The full variable domain, completed using reference TRBV2 and TRBJ1-6, is EPEVTQTPSHQVTQMGQEVILRCVPISNHLYFYWYRQILGQKVEFLVSFYNNEISEKSEIFDDQFSVERPDGSNFTLKIRSTKLEDSAMYFCASRREGPDNSPLHFGNGTRLTVT.

The J gene is TRBJ1-5, the V gene TRBV5-1; D not certain. Trimming stripped 0 bases from V and 1 base from J, with 8 bases between. The CDR3 runs 15 residues. Per germline, CDR1 SGHRS and CDR2 YFSETQ. CDR3 sequence (DNA): TGCGCCAGCAGCTTGGGCTCAGGAAGCAATCAGCCCCAGCATTTT. It translates to CASSLGSGSNQPQHF.

This clone has just one count. The chain is built from TRBV9 and TRBJ1-6, with D possibly TRBD1 on 6 matching bases. The V gene lost 5 bases and the J gene lost 5 bases, with 11 bases spanning the gap. The CDR3 is 14 residues long. Germline V CDR1 and CDR2: SGDLS, YYNGEE. CDR3 DNA: TGTGCCAGCAGAAGGGGACACAATAATTCACCCCTCCACTTT. Protein product: CASRRGHNNSPLHF.

The gene calls are TRBV28 and TRBJ1-2, with D possibly being TRBD1 (6 bases). The CDR3 has 16 residues. Trimming took 3 bases from V and 4 from J, leaving 18 bases between them. Looked up from germline, CDR1 is MDHEN and CDR2 is SYDVKM. In DNA form, the CDR3 reads TGTGCCAGCAGTTTTCCCTCGACGGCGGGGGCCTATGGCTACACCTTC. This gives the protein CASSFPSTAGAYGYTF.

The J gene is TRBJ1-6, the V gene TRBV3-1 (or the pseudogene TRBV3-2); TRBD1 aligns across 9 bases. V was clipped by 3 bases and J by 8 bases; unmatched bases: 2. There are 14 residues in the CDR3. Germline V gives CDR1 LGHDT, CDR2 YNNKEL (reference sequence). CDR3 loop: CASSQRTGDSPLHF. The CDR3 DNA follows: TGTGCCAGCAGCCAGCGGACAGGGGATTCACCCCTCCACTTT.

The V call is TRBV24-1, the J call TRBJ1-5; D gene uncertain. Germline assignment: CDR1 KGHDR and CDR2 SFDVKD. V dropped 0 bases and J dropped 8 bases, with 10 bases sitting between them. The CDR3 has 14 residues. The CDR3 sequence: CATSDLGRDKPQHF. In DNA, the CDR3 is TGTGCCACCAGTGATTTGGGACGGGATAAGCCCCAGCATTTT.

CDR3 nucleotides: TGTGCCACCAGCAGAGATAAAGGGGCCCCCGAAAAACTGTTTTTT. It is translated as CATSRDKGAPEKLFF. The V and J genes are TRBV15 and TRBJ1-4; a weak D match, TRBD1 (5 bases). The CDR3 totals 15 residues. CDR1 and CDR2 (germline): LNHNV, YYDKDF (reference sequence). Between the trimmed V and J ends, which lost 0 bases and 8 bases, there was a span of 13 bases.

J is TRBJ1-1 and V is TRBV6-4; 10 nucleotides line up with TRBD1. The CDR3 is 14 residues long. The J segment lost 4 bases and the V segment lost 2 bases, leaving 1 base of the junction unmatched. Germline lookup yields CDR1 MRHNA and CDR2 SNTAGT. The CDR3 coding sequence is TGTGCCAGCAGTGACGGACAGGGGGGCACTGAAGCTTTCTTT. Its protein product is CASSDGQGGTEAFF.

This clone counts as large. J is TRBJ2-3 and V is TRBV10-1; possible D gene TRBD2, 5 bases. Trimming left V 0 bases short and J 2 bases short, with 9 bases between. Germline CDR1 WNHNN, CDR2 SYGVQD (reference sequence). The CDR3 is made up of 15 amino acids. The CDR3 bases are TGCGCCAGCAGTGAGTCCACTAGATTCACAGATACGCAGTATTTT. Translated, it gives CASSESTRFTDTQYF.

CDR3 coding DNA: TGTGCCAGCAGCCAAGCTCGCAGGGGCCGGGGACAAGAGACCCAGTACTTC. This codes for CASSQARRGRGQETQYF. The chain employs TRBV3-1 (or the pseudogene TRBV3-2) and TRBJ2-5; a weak D match, TRBD1 (6 bases). This CDR3 has 17 amino acids. Trimming left V 1 base short and J 2 bases short, with 17 bases between. The germline V gene encodes CDR1 LGHDT and CDR2 YNNKEL (reference sequence).

The V gene is TRBV25-1, the J gene TRBJ1-1; tentatively, D is TRBD1 (5 bases). The CDR3 length is 14 residues. Germline CDR1 MGHDK, CDR2 SYGVNS. Trimming removed 1 base at V and 6 bases at J, with 12 bases between. The CDR3 nucleotides are TGTGCCAGCAGTGAATCGGGTCAGGGTCCTGAAGCTTTCTTT. As protein: CASSESGQGPEAFF.

In this sample, this clone turned up a few times. The V gene is TRBV6-1, the J gene TRBJ1-2, with D hard to call. This CDR3 is built from 12 residues. Germline V gene lookup returns CDR1 MNHNS and CDR2 SASEGT. Trimming pared 2 bases from V and 7 bases from J, leaving 8 bases between. The CDR3 here is CASSENRAGYTF. CDR3 in DNA: TGTGCCAGCAGTGAAAATCGAGCTGGCTACACCTTC.

The V gene is TRBV6-2 or TRBV6-3, the J gene TRBJ2-3; 10 positions match TRBD2. The CDR3 contains 18 residues. In germline, CDR1 is MNHEY, CDR2 SVGEGT. The trim removed 6 bases at V and 0 bases at J, leaving 12 bases unmatched. CDR3 nucleotide sequence: TGTGCCAGCAGCCAGCGGGGGGGCCTCAACTCTAGCACAGATACGCAGTATTTT. Residues: CASSQRGGLNSSTDTQYF.

V and J are TRBV19 and TRBJ2-1; 11 bases are a match to TRBD2. J lost 8 bases, V lost 9 bases, and 12 bases had no gene match. Germline V gene lookup returns CDR1 LNHDA and CDR2 SQIVND (reference sequence). The CDR3 is made up of 15 amino acids. The CDR3 reads CASASGGPGGDEQFF. CDR3 nucleotides: TGTGCCAGCGCTAGCGGGGGGCCGGGTGGCGATGAGCAGTTCTTC.

The chain joins TRBV12-3 or TRBV12-4 to TRBJ1-1; D gene uncertain. The CDR3 runs to 11 residues. Trimming shortened V by 7 bases and J by 4 bases, and 7 bases separated the two germline ends. This CDR3 is CASTLSTEAFF. CDR3 sequence (DNA): TGTGCCAGCACCCTATCCACTGAAGCTTTCTTT.

This chain uses TRBV19 with TRBJ1-2, with D tentatively TRBD1 (6 bases). The CDR3 is 14 amino acids. Germline CDR1 reads LNHDA; CDR2 reads SQIVND (reference sequence). Between the trimmed V and J ends, which lost 5 bases and 4 bases, there was a span of 14 bases. The CDR3 region has the DNA TGTGCCAGTAGTGTGCAAGGACAGTCCTATGGCTACACCTTC. Protein product: CASSVQGQSYGYTF.

The chain couples TRBV9 to TRBJ2-2, with a tentative D call TRBD1 (6 bases). V gave up 3 bases and J gave up 6 bases, with 6 bases separating them. CDR1 SGDLS and CDR2 YYNGEE come from the germline V gene. The CDR3 length is 12 residues. CDR3: CASSDRAGELFF. The CDR3 nucleotides are TGTGCCAGCAGCGACAGGGCCGGGGAGCTGTTTTTT.

V usage is TRBV19 and J usage is TRBJ1-1; weak D call: TRBD1 (5 bases). Per germline, CDR1 LNHDA and CDR2 SQIVND (reference sequence). The CDR3 contains 13 residues. V was trimmed by 3 bases and J by 0 bases, leaving 5 bases between them. The CDR3: CASSMTVNTEAFF. For the CDR3, the DNA is TGTGCCAGTAGTATGACAGTGAACACTGAAGCTTTCTTT.